This TCR beta chain was recorded in a study of CD4 T cells in relation to SARS-CoV-2 and coronaviruses. Study-level information: Controls used an HIV-1 Nef peptide pool or no peptide.

Unexposed donor CD4+ T cells date from about 2011-2018, before the COVID-19 pandemic. The cells were cultured for about ten days before CD4+ T cells were isolated. Method: immunoSEQ multiplex PCR; TCRdb's copy keeps in-frame clones and lacks some. The sample includes about 20,000 clones, 77% of them seen just once. The study's findings and limits: Crossreactive clones expanded significantly less to SARS-CoV-2 than monoreactive clones.

This clone was seen just once. What it binds is not known. CDR3 length: 14 amino acids. J lost 4 bases, V lost 7 bases, and 6 bases had no gene match. Germline V gene lookup returns CDR1 SQVTM and CDR2 ANQGSEA. The V and J genes are TRBV29-1 and TRBJ2-1; TRBD1 agrees at 11 bases. Sequences were obtained from CD4+ T cells from PBMCs, cultured in vitro. This sequence was found in a human donor in good health. CDR3: CSARDRGSYNEQFF. The CDR3 region has the DNA TGCAGCGCAAGGGACAGGGGGTCGTACAATGAGCAGTTCTTC.